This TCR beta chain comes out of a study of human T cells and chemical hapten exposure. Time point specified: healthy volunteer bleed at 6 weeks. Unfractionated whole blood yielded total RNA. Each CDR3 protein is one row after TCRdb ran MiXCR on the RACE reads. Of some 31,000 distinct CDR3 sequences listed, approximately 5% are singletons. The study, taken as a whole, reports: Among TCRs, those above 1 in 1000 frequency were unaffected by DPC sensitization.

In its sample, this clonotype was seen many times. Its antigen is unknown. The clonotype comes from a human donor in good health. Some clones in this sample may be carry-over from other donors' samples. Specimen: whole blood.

The CDR3 sequence is CASSLVSIGEAFF. The CDR3 nucleotides are TGTGCCAGCAGCTTAGTATCGATCGGCGAAGCTTTCTTT. The gene calls are TRBV7-9 and TRBJ1-1, with unresolved D. Germline V gene lookup returns CDR1 SEHNR and CDR2 FQNEAQ (reference sequence). The CDR3 extends over 13 amino acids. Trimming cost V 1 base and J 8 bases, with 11 bases left between them.